The rows below give T cell receptor beta chains drawn from one sample of a study of cytomegalovirus exposure and HLA in healthy donors. Sequenced by immunoSEQ multiplex PCR; TCRdb stores in-frame clones only, minus some. The listing contains roughly 53,000 clones. What was sequenced was PBMCs. Receptor source: a female donor in good health and CMV-seronegative. CDR3s leave out the opening cysteine and the closing phenylalanine or tryptophan.

>TRBV18|TRBJ1-1
ASSPIPRPSGTEAF
>TRBV30|TRBJ2-1
AWSRASEQF
>TRBV6-1|TRBJ2-7
ASSELAGGSYEQY
>TRBV9|TRBJ2-3
ASSVAGGYTDTQY
>TRBV27|TRBJ2-7
ASAPGLVFPYEQY
>TRBV4-2|TRBJ2-4
ASSQELAKNIQY
>TRBV4-2|TRBJ1-5
ASSQDGRGGNQPQH
>TRBV11-2|TRBJ1-1
ASSLDLGRTEAF
>TRBV13|TRBJ2-2
ASSLGGLAGNTGELF
>TRBV11-3|TRBJ1-2
ASTTGVNYGYT
>TRBV6-1|TRBJ2-7
ASKQTSGSSYEQY
>TRBV4-2|TRBJ2-3
ASGSGTSGIADTQY
>TRBV9|TRBJ2-3
ASSVGSSGADTQY
>TRBV10-1|TRBJ1-6
ASSEGELLPVHSYNSPLH
>TRBV6-5|TRBJ1-1
ASSYSRRRHTEAF
>TRBV5-1|TRBJ2-1
ASSFPGQTEKF
>TRBV6-5|TRBJ2-7
ASRRTGRYYEQY